This entry describes one TCR beta chain. Its cognate antigen is unknown. This sample is part of a study of cytomegalovirus exposure and HLA in healthy donors. Study as a whole: Unique TCR beta sequences numbering some 120 million came from 150 million to 200 million T cells in an earlier analysis. Out of around 360 genotyped donors, around 80% belonged to the Caucasian-associated ancestry cluster. Overall study findings and caveats: Earlier results showed most TCR beta V segments being productive about 90% or about 30% of the time.

Germline assignment: CDR1 SGHVS and CDR2 FNYEAQ. Unmatched junction bases numbered 9, after V lost 5 bases and J lost 8 bases. This CDR3 is built from 14 residues. This PCR relied on a set of 60 Vbeta primers and 13 Jbeta primers. Clones were read by immunoSEQ multiplex PCR, and TCRdb kept only the in-frame ones, dropping some. The sample holds approximately 58,000 clones. The donors comprised healthy bone marrow donors. This chain uses TRBV7-6 with TRBJ2-1; 7 bases match TRBD1. Sequencing was performed on PBMCs. This clonotype originated in a man younger than 30 in good health and CMV-seropositive. The CDR3 sequence is CASSTGQVGDEQFF. The CDR3 DNA sequence: TGTGCCAGCAGCACCGGACAGGTTGGGGATGAGCAGTTCTTC.